Many counts were recorded for the clone carrying this T cell receptor (beta chain). No antigen is known for it. These data come from a study of regulatory T cells in long-lasting Graves disease. Study-wide results and limits: Whereas new patients shared 966 public clonotypes, persistent patients shared more, at under 3,500. Newly diagnosed Graves' patients exceeded persistent ones in TCR diversity.

The time point here: persistent/refractory GD, antithyroid drugs over 5 years with positive TRAb. TCR sequences were obtained from RNA taken from PBMCs. Collection of peripheral blood (nine milliliters) was done using EDTA tubes. CDR3-region Arm-PCR and iRepertoire HTBI primers produced the TCR beta libraries. One entry per CDR3 protein, called by TCRdb with MiXCR from the multiplex PCR reads. The profile covers 300,000 to 350,000 distinct CDR3 sequences, with about 19% appearing a single time and approximately 31% taken by the ten largest. The TCR originated in a female donor with Graves disease. Material: peripheral blood mononuclear cells (PBMCs), obtained when the disease was refractory, from a patient treated with antithyroid drugs.

DNA for the CDR3: TGTGCCAGCAGTCAAAACAGGGGGCATGGGACTGAAGCTTTCTTT. Protein product: CASSQNRGHGTEAFF. The chain employs TRBV12-3 or TRBV12-4 and TRBJ1-1, with 9 bases lining up with TRBD1. The CDR3 has 15 amino acids. V dropped 5 bases and J dropped 5; count of bases not matched to a gene: 9.